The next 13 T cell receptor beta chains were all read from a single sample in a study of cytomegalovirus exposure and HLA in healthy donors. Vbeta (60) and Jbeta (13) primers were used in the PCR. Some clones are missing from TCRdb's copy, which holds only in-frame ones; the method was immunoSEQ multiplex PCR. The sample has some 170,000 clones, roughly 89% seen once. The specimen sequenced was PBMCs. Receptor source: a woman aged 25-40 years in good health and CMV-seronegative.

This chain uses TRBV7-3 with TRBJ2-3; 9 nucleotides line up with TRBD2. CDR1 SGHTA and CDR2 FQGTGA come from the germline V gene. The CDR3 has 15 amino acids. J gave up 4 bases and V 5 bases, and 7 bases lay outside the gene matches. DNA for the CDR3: TGTGCCAGCAGCCTAATAGCGGGAGCGGCAGATACGCAGTATTTT. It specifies CASSLIAGAADTQYF.

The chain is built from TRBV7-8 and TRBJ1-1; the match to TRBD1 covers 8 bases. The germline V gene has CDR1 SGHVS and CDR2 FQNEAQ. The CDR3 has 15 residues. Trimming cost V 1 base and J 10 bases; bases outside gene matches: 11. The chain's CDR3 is CASSLGGTGQVGAFF. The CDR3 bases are TGTGCCAGCAGCTTAGGGGGGACAGGCCAAGTTGGAGCTTTCTTT.

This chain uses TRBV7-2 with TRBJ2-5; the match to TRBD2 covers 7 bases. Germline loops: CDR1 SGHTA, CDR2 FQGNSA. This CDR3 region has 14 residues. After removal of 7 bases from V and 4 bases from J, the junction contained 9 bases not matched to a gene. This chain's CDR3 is CASNQWGRGETQYF. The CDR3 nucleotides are TGTGCCAGCAACCAGTGGGGGAGGGGAGAGACCCAGTACTTC.

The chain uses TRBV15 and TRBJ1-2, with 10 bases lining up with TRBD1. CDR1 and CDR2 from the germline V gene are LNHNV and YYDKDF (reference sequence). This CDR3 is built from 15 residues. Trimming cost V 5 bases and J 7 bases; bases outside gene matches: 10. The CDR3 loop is CATSVRGTGDLGYTF. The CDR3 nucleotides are TGTGCCACCAGCGTGCGCGGGACAGGGGACCTTGGCTACACCTTC. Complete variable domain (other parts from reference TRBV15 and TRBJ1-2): DAMVIQNPRYQVTQFGKPVTLSCSQTLNHNVMYWYQQKSSQAPKLLFHYYDKDFNNEADTPDNFQSRRPNTSFCFLDIRSPGLGDTAMYLCATSVRGTGDLGYTFGSGTRLTVV.

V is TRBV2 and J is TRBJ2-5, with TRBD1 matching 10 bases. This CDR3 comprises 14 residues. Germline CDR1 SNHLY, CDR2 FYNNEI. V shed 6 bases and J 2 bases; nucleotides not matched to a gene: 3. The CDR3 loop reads CASRPDRGQETQYF. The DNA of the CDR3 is TGTGCCAGCAGGCCGGACAGGGGGCAAGAGACCCAGTACTTC.

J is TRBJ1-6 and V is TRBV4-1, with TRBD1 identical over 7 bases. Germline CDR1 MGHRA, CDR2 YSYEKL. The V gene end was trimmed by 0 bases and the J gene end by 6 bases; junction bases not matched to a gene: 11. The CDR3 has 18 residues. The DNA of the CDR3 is TGCGCCAGCAGCCAAGATTCGGTATCGGGGACAGTTAATTCACCCCTCCACTTT. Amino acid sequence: CASSQDSVSGTVNSPLHF.

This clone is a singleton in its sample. The CDR3 DNA reads as TGCGCCAGCAGCCAAGGGGCGAGCGGGAGGGGTTACGAGCAGTACTTC. Translated, it gives CASSQGASGRGYEQYF. J is TRBJ2-7 and V is TRBV4-1; 10 bases align to TRBD2. This CDR3 is 16 amino acids long. V lost 1 base to trimming and J lost 4 bases; unmatched junction nucleotides: 7. CDR1 and CDR2 from the germline V gene are MGHRA and YSYEKL.

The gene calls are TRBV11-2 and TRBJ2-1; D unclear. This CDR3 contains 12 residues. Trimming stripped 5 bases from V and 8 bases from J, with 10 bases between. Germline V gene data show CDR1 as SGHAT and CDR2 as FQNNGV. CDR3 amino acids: CASSPDTDEQFF. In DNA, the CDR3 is TGTGCCAGCAGCCCAGACACCGATGAGCAGTTCTTC.

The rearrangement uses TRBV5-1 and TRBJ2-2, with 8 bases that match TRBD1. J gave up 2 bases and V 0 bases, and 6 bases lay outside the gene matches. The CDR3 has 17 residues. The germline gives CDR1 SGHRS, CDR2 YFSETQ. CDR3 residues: CASSLVWTGINTGELFF. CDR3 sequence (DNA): TGCGCCAGCAGCTTGGTTTGGACAGGGATAAACACCGGGGAGCTGTTTTTT.

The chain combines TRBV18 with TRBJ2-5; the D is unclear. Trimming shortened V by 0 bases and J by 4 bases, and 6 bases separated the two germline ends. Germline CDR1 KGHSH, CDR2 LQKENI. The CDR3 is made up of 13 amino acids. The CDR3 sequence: CASSPPRPETQYF. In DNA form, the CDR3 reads TGTGCCAGCTCACCACCGAGGCCAGAGACCCAGTACTTC.

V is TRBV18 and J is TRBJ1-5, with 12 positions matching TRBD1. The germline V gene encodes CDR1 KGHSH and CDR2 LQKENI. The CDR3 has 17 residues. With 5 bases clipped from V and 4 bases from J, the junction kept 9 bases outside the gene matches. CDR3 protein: CASSAGDRGLLNQPQHF. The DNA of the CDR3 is TGTGCCAGCTCAGCCGGGGACAGGGGGCTGCTGAATCAGCCCCAGCATTTT.

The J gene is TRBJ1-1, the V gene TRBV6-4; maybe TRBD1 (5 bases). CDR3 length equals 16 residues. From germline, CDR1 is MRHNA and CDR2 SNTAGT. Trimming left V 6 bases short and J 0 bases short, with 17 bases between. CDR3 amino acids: CASRGGRRTMNTEAFF. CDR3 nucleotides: TGTGCCAGCAGGGGGGGACGGAGGACGATGAACACTGAAGCTTTCTTT.

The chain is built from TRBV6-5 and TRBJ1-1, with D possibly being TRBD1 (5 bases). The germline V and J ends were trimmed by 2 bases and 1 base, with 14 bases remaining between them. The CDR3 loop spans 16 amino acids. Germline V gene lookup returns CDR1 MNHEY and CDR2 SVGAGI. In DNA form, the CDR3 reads TGTGCCAGCAGTTACCTGCAGGGTACCAGGAACACTGAAGCTTTCTTT. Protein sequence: CASSYLQGTRNTEAFF.